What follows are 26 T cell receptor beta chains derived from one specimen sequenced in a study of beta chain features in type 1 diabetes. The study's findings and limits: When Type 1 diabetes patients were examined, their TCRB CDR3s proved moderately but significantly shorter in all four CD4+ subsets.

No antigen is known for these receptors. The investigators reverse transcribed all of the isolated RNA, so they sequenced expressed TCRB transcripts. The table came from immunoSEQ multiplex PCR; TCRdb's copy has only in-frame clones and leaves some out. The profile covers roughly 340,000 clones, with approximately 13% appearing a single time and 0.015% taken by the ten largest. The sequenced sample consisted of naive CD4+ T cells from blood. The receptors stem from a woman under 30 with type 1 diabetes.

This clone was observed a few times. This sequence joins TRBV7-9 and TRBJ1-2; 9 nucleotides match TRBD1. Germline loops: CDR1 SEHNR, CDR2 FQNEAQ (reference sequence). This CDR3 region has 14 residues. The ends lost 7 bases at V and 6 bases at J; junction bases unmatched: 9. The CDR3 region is CASTYTTGGNGYTF. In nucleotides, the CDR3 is TGTGCCAGCACCTACACTACAGGGGGCAATGGCTACACCTTC.

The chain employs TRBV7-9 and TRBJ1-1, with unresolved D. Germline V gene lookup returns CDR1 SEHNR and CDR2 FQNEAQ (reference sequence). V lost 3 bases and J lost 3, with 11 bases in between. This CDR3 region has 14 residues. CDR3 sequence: CASSFPWEYTEAFF. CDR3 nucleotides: TGTGCCAGCAGCTTCCCTTGGGAGTACACTGAAGCTTTCTTT.

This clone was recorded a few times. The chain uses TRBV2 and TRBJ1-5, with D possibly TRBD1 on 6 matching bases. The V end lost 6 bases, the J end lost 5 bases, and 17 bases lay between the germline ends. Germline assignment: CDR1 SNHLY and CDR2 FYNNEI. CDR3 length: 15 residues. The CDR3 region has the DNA TGTGCCAGCAGCCGAAACGGGGCAGGGGATCAGCCCCAGCATTTT. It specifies CASSRNGAGDQPQHF.

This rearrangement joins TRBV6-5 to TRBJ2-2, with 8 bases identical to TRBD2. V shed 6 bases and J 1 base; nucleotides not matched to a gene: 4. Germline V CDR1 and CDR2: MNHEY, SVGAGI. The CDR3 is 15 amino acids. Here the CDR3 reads CASRVAGGNTGELFF. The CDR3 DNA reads TGTGCCAGCAGAGTTGCGGGGGGGAACACCGGGGAGCTGTTTTTT.

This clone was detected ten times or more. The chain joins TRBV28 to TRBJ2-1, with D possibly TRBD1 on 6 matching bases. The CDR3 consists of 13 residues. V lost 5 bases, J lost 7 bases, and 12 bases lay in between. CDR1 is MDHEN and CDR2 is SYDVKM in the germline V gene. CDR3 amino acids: CASSPPGTNEQFF. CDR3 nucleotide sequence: TGTGCCAGCAGTCCGCCGGGGACAAATGAGCAGTTCTTC.

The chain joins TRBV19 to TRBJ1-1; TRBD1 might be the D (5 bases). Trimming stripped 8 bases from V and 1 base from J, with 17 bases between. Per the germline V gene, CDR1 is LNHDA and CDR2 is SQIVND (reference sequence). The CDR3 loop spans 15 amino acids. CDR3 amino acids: CASQGLGRRNTEAFF. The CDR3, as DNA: TGTGCCAGTCAGGGCTTAGGGCGTCGGAACACTGAAGCTTTCTTT.

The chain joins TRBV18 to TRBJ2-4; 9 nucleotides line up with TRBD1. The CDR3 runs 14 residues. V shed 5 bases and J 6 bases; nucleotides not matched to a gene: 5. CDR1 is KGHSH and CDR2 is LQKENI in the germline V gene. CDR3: CASSAGQGPNIQYF. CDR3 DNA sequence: TGTGCCAGCTCAGCGGGACAGGGTCCAAACATTCAGTACTTC.

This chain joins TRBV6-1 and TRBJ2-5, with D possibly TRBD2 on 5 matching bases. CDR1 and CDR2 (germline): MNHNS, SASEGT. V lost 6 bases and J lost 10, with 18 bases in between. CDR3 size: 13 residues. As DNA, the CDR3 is TGTGCCAGCAGCCTCGACTCTGCTGCGGGCCAGTACTTC. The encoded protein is CASSLDSAAGQYF.

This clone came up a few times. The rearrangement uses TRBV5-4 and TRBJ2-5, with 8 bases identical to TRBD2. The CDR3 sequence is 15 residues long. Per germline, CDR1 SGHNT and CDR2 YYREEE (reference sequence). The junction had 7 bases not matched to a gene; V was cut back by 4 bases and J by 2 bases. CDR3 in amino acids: CASSRTSGIQETQYF. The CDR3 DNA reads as TGTGCCAGCAGCCGCACTAGCGGCATACAAGAGACCCAGTACTTC.

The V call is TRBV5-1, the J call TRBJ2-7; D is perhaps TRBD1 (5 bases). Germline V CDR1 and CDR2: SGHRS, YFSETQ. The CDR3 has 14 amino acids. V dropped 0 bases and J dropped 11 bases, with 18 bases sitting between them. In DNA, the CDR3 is TGCGCCAGCAGCTTGGAGCAGGGCTCTACCCGAAAGTACGTC. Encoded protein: CASSLEQGSTRKYV.

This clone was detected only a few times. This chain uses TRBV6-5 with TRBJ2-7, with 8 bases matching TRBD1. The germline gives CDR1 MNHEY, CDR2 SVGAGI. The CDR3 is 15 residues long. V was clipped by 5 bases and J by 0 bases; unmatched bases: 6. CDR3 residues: CASSPLGTGSYEQYV. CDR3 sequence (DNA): TGTGCCAGCAGTCCCCTCGGGACAGGCTCCTACGAGCAGTACGTC.

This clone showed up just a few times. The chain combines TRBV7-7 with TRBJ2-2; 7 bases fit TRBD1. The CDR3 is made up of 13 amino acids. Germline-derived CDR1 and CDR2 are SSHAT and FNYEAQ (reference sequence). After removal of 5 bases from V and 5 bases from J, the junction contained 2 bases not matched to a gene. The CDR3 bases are TGTGCCAGCAGCAAACAGGGGACCGGGGAGCTGTTTTTT. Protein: CASSKQGTGELFF. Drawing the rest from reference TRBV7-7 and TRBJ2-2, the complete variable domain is GAGVSQSPRYKVTKRGQDVTLRCDPISSHATLYWYQQALGQGPEFLTYFNYEAQPDKSGLPSDRFSAERPEGSISTLTIQRTEQRDSAMYRCASSKQGTGELFFGEGSRLTVL.

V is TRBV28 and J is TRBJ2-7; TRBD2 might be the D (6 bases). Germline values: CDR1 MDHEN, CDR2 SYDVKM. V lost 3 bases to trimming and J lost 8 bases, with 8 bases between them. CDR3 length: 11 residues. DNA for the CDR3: TGTGCCAGCAGTTTGGAGGGACAGCAGTACTTC. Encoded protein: CASSLEGQQYF. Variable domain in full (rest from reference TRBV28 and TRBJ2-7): DVKVTQSSRYLVKRTGEKVFLECVQDMDHENMFWYRQDPGLGLRLIYFSYDVKMKEKGDIPEGYSVSREKKERFSLILESASTNQTSMYLCASSLEGQQYFGPGTRLTVT.

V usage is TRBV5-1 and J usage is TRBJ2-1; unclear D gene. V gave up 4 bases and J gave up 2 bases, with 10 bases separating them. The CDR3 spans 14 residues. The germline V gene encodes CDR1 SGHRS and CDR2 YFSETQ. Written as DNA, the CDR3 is TGCGCCAGCAGCGAGGCCGAAACCTACAATGAGCAGTTCTTC. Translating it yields CASSEAETYNEQFF. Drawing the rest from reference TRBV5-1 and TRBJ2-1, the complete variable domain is KAGVTQTPRYLIKTRGQQVTLSCSPISGHRSVSWYQQTPGQGLQFLFEYFSETQRNKGNFPGRFSGRQFSNSRSEMNVSTLELGDSALYLCASSEAETYNEQFFGPGTRLTVL.

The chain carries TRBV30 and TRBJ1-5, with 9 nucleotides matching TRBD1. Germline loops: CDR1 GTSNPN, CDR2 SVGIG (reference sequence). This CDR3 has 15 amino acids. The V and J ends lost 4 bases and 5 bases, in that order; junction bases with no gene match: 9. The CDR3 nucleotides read TGTGCCTGGAATCGCGGGACAGGGAACGATCAGCCCCAGCATTTT. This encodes CAWNRGTGNDQPQHF.

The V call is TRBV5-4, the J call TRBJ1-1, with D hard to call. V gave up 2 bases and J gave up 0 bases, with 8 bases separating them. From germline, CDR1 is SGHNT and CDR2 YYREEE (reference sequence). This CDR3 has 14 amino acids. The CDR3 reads CASSFEGLNTEAFF. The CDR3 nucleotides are TGTGCCAGCAGCTTCGAGGGCCTGAACACTGAAGCTTTCTTT.

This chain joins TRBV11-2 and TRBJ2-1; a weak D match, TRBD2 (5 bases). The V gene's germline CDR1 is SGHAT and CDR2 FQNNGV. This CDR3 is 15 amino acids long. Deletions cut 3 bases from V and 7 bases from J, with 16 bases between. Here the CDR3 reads CASSFRSGTGNEQFF. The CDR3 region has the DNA TGTGCCAGCAGCTTCCGAAGCGGTACTGGTAATGAGCAGTTCTTC. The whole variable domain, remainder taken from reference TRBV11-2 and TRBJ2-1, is EAGVAQSPRYKIIEKRQSVAFWCNPISGHATLYWYQQILGQGPKLLIQFQNNGVVDDSQLPKDRFSAERLKGVDSTLKIQPAKLEDSAVYLCASSFRSGTGNEQFFGPGTRLTVL.

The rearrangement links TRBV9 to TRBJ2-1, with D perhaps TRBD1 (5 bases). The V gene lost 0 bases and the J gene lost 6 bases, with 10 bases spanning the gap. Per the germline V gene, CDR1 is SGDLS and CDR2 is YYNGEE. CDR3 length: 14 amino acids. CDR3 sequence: CASSVEPGPNEQFF. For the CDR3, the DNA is TGTGCCAGCAGCGTAGAGCCAGGGCCCAATGAGCAGTTCTTC.

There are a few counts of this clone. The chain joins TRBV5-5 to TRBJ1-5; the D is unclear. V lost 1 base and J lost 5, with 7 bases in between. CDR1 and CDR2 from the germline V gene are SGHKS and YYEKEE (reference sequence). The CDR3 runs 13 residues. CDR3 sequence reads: CASSLKGDQPQHF. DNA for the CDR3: TGTGCCAGCAGCTTGAAGGGAGATCAGCCCCAGCATTTT.

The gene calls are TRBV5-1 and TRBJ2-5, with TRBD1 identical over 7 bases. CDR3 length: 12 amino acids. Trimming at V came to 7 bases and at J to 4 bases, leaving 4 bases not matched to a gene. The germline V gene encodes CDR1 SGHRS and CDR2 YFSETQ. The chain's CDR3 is CASGQAGETQYF. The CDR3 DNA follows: TGCGCCAGCGGACAGGCGGGAGAGACCCAGTACTTC.

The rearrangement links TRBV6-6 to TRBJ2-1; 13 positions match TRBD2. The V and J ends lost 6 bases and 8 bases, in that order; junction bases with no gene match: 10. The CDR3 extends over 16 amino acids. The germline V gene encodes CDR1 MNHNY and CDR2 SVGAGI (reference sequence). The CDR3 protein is CASRGKGTSGKDEQFF. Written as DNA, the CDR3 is TGTGCCAGCAGAGGAAAAGGGACTAGCGGGAAGGATGAGCAGTTCTTC.

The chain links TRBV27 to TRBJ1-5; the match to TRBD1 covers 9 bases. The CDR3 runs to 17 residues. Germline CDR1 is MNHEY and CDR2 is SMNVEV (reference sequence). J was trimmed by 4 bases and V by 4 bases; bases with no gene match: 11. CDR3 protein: CASSSRGQGGLNQPQHF. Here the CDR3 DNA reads TGTGCCAGCAGTTCCCGGGGACAGGGAGGGCTAAATCAGCCCCAGCATTTT.

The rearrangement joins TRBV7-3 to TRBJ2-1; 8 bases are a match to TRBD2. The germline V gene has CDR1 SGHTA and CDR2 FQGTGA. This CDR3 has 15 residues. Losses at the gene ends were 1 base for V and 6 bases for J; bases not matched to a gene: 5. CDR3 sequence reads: CASSLKGGLGNEQFF. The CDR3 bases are TGTGCCAGCAGCTTAAAGGGGGGACTAGGCAATGAGCAGTTCTTC. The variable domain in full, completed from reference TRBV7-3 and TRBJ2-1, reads GAGVSQTPSNKVTEKGKYVELRCDPISGHTALYWYRQSLGQGPEFLIYFQGTGAADDSGLPNDRFFAVRPEGSVSTLKIQRTERGDSAVYLCASSLKGGLGNEQFFGPGTRLTVL.

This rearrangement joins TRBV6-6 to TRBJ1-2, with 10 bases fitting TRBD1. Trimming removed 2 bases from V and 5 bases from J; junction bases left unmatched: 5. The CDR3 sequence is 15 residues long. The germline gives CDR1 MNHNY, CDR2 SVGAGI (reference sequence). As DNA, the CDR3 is TGTGCCAGCAGTTACGAGACAGGGGGCGTTTATGGCTACACCTTC. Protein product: CASSYETGGVYGYTF.

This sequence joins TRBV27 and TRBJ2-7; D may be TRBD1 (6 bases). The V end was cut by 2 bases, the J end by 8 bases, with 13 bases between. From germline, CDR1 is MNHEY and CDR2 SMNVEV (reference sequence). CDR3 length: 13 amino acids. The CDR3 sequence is CASSLGQTNQQYV. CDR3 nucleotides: TGTGCCAGCAGTTTAGGACAGACAAATCAGCAGTACGTC.

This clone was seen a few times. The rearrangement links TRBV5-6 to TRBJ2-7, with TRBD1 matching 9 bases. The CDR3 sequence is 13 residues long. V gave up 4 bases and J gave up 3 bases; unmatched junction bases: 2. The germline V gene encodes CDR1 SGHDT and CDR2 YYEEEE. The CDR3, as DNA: TGTGCCAGCAGCCCGACAGGGGGCTACGAGCAGTACGTC. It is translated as CASSPTGGYEQYV.